These 15 T cell receptor beta chains were sequenced from one sample in a study of T cell responses to AZD1222 COVID-19 vaccine. Profiling relied on immunoSEQ multiplex PCR, and the TCRdb table lists in-frame clones only, not all of them. Of approximately 150,000 clones listed, roughly 84% are singletons. The specimen was peripheral blood, collected 28 days after the second AZD1222 dose. These receptors all stem from an adult who received the AZD1222 COVID-19 vaccine.

This clone was counted a single time. This chain connects TRBV2 to TRBJ2-7, with TRBD1 matching 7 bases. The CDR3 has 13 residues. Germline CDR1 is SNHLY and CDR2 is FYNNEI. V was clipped by 10 bases and J by 3 bases; unmatched bases: 9. CDR3 sequence: CATRQGVNYEQYF. CDR3 DNA: TGTGCCACTCGACAGGGTGTAAACTACGAGCAGTACTTC. The full variable domain, completed using reference TRBV2 and TRBJ2-7, is EPEVTQTPSHQVTQMGQEVILRCVPISNHLYFYWYRQILGQKVEFLVSFYNNEISEKSEIFDDQFSVERPDGSNFTLKIRSTKLEDSAMYFCATRQGVNYEQYFGPGTRLTVT.

The chain couples TRBV12-3 or TRBV12-4 to TRBJ1-3; D is undetermined. The CDR3 loop spans 11 amino acids. The V and J ends lost 6 bases and 5 bases respectively, with 5 bases between them. For the CDR3, the DNA is TGTGCCAGCAGCTTCAGAAACACCATATATTTT. It codes for CASSFRNTIYF.

This clone was recorded a few times. V is TRBV6-1 and J is TRBJ1-5, with 7 bases lining up with TRBD1. J gave up 9 bases and V 5 bases, and 10 bases lay outside the gene matches. CDR1 and CDR2 (germline): MNHNS, SASEGT. CDR3 length: 14 amino acids. CDR3 sequence: CASSFDREKWPQHF. The DNA for the CDR3 is TGTGCCAGCAGTTTTGACAGGGAGAAGTGGCCCCAGCATTTT.

The chain joins TRBV4-1 to TRBJ1-4, with a weak D call TRBD1 (5 bases). CDR1 is MGHRA, CDR2 YSYEKL, per germline. There are 15 residues in the CDR3. Trimming took off 0 bases at V and 7 bases at J, with 12 bases between the two ends. The CDR3 region has the DNA TGCGCCAGCAGCCAAGAAAACCTAGGGGTTGAAAAACTGTTTTTT. Protein sequence: CASSQENLGVEKLFF.

The gene calls are TRBV21-1 and TRBJ2-2; the D call in the table, TRBD2, was not verified against the DNA. TRBV21-1 is reported as a pseudogene. This CDR3 has 15 residues. The CDR3 here is CASSLYGELSGELFF. CDR3 nucleotides: TGTGCCAGCAGCCTATACGGGGAATTGAGCGGGGAGCTGTTTTTT.

V gene TRBV5-1 combines with J gene TRBJ1-5; D gene ambiguous. This CDR3 has 13 amino acids. Trimming shortened V by 4 bases and J by 7 bases, and 12 bases separated the two germline ends. Germline V gene sequence: CDR1 SGHRS, CDR2 YFSETQ. Here the CDR3 reads CASSLGTEQPQHF. Here the CDR3 DNA reads TGCGCCAGCAGCCTTGGAACAGAGCAGCCCCAGCATTTT.

The chain links TRBV4-2 to TRBJ2-5; D is perhaps TRBD1 (5 bases). Per germline, CDR1 LGHNA and CDR2 YNFKEQ. The CDR3 covers 14 residues. V gave up 1 base and J gave up 1 base, with 7 bases separating them. This CDR3 reads CASSQGDSQETQYF. As DNA, the CDR3 is TGTGCCAGCAGCCAAGGCGACAGCCAAGAGACCCAGTACTTC.

In its sample, this clone was seen once. CDR3 region: CASSLIPDNLYYGYTF. The CDR3, as DNA: TGTGCCAGCAGCCTAATCCCCGACAACCTTTACTATGGCTACACCTTC. V is TRBV7-9 and J is TRBJ1-2; no clear D gene. Trimming shortened V by 5 bases and J by 3 bases, and 19 bases separated the two germline ends. The length of the CDR3 is 16 residues. Germline CDR1 SEHNR, CDR2 FQNEAQ (reference sequence). Filled out from reference TRBV7-9 and TRBJ1-2, the complete variable domain reads DTGVSQNPRHKITKRGQNVTFRCDPISEHNRLYWYRQTLGQGPEFLTYFQNEAQLEKSRLLSDRFSAERPKGSFSTLEIQRTEQGDSAMYLCASSLIPDNLYYGYTFGSGTRLTVV.

This chain connects TRBV11-2 to TRBJ1-2; tentative D call: TRBD1 (5 bases). Trimming removed 4 bases from V and 0 bases from J, with 12 bases in between. The CDR3 sequence is 15 residues long. Germline V gives CDR1 SGHAT, CDR2 FQNNGV. The CDR3 region has the DNA TGTGCCAGCAGCTCGGGACCGCCGACTAACTATGGCTACACCTTC. This codes for CASSSGPPTNYGYTF.

The gene calls are TRBV27 and TRBJ1-6; TRBD1 matches at 7 bases. The J segment lost 9 bases and the V segment lost 6 bases, leaving 17 bases of the junction unmatched. Germline-derived CDR1 and CDR2 are MNHEY and SMNVEV (reference sequence). CDR3 length: 17 residues. The CDR3 nucleotides are TGTGCCAGCAGCCCTCCCGCCGACAGGGCTCAGGGTTCACCCCTCCACTTT. Protein: CASSPPADRAQGSPLHF.

The chain links TRBV11-2 to TRBJ2-7, with 8 bases fitting TRBD2. The V segment lost 3 bases and the J segment 1 base; nucleotides outside the gene matches: 5. Germline V lookup: CDR1 SGHAT, CDR2 FQNNGV. CDR3 length: 15 residues. The CDR3 region is CASSFAVAGSYEQYF. The CDR3 coding sequence is TGTGCCAGCAGCTTCGCAGTAGCGGGGTCCTACGAGCAGTACTTC.

The chain links TRBV21-1 to TRBJ1-4; the D segment call TRBD1 is taken from the table without a DNA check. TRBV21-1 is classified as a pseudogene. The CDR3 sequence is 17 residues long. The chain's CDR3 is CASSKRDRFATNEKLFF. In DNA form, the CDR3 reads TGTGCCAGCAGCAAACGGGACAGATTTGCAACTAATGAAAAACTGTTTTTT.

The chain joins TRBV7-9 to TRBJ2-7; D not resolved. V was clipped by 1 base and J by 11 bases, with 15 bases between them. The CDR3 covers 13 residues. Germline lookup yields CDR1 SEHNR and CDR2 FQNEAQ (reference sequence). CDR3 protein: CASSLGTGRKEYF. DNA for the CDR3: TGTGCCAGCAGCTTAGGGACCGGCCGAAAAGAGTACTTC. Full variable domain (outside the CDR3, taken from reference TRBV7-9 and TRBJ2-7): DTGVSQNPRHKITKRGQNVTFRCDPISEHNRLYWYRQTLGQGPEFLTYFQNEAQLEKSRLLSDRFSAERPKGSFSTLEIQRTEQGDSAMYLCASSLGTGRKEYFGPGTRLTVT.

The chain is built from TRBV5-6 and TRBJ1-3; no clear D gene. V was trimmed by 1 base and J by 0 bases, leaving 11 bases between them. Germline CDR1 SGHDT, CDR2 YYEEEE. The CDR3 runs to 16 residues. CDR3: CASSLIGMSSGNTIYF. The CDR3 nucleotides read TGTGCCAGCAGCTTGATAGGCATGAGCTCTGGAAACACCATATATTTT.

CDR3 protein: CAWRGRGSSTEAFF. In DNA, the CDR3 is TGTGCCTGGAGGGGCCGGGGTAGTAGCACTGAAGCTTTCTTT. This chain links TRBV30 with TRBJ1-1, with D hard to call. V was cut by 3 bases and J by 4 bases, with 15 bases left in between. The length of the CDR3 is 14 residues. Germline V gene sequence: CDR1 GTSNPN, CDR2 SVGIG (reference sequence).